A single sample gave rise to the 18 T cell receptor beta chains below, sequenced in a study of long-term antiretroviral therapy in people with HIV. Survey level was the resolution at which the v3.0 immunoSEQ assay ran. Clones were read by immunoSEQ multiplex PCR, and TCRdb kept only the in-frame ones, dropping some. The top ten hold 8% of the sample, which has tens of thousands of clones, about 95% seen once. The sample in question was unsorted PBMCs, obtained 6.3 years after starting antiretroviral therapy. These receptors were obtained from a man aged 25 to 40 with HIV.

The chain is built from TRBV6-6 and TRBJ2-5; D is ambiguous. Trimming pared 2 bases from V and 0 bases from J, leaving 4 bases between. The V gene's germline CDR1 is MNHNY and CDR2 SVGAGI (reference sequence). The length of the CDR3 is 13 residues. CDR3 sequence: CASSYRDQETQYF. For the CDR3, the DNA is TGTGCCAGCAGTTACCGGGACCAAGAGACCCAGTACTTC.

The rearrangement uses TRBV7-9 and TRBJ2-7; D is tentatively TRBD1 or TRBD2 (5 bases each). This CDR3 has 14 residues. Trimming stripped 5 bases from V and 3 bases from J, with 14 bases between. Germline CDR1 is SEHNR and CDR2 is FQNEAQ (reference sequence). CDR3 protein: CASSTGGGGYEQYF. Written as DNA, the CDR3 is TGTGCCAGCAGCACCGGTGGGGGTGGCTACGAGCAGTACTTC.

This sequence joins TRBV18 and TRBJ1-3; maybe TRBD1 (6 bases). CDR3 size: 18 residues. Deletions cut 3 bases from V and 0 bases from J, with 18 bases between. CDR1 is KGHSH and CDR2 is LQKENI in the germline V gene. The CDR3 protein is CASSPNPRTASSGNTIYF. Written as DNA, the CDR3 is TGTGCCAGCTCACCTAATCCCCGGACAGCAAGCTCTGGAAACACCATATATTTT. Together with reference TRBV18 and TRBJ1-3, the CDR3 gives the full variable domain: NAGVMQNPRHLVRRRGQEARLRCSPMKGHSHVYWYRQLPEEGLKFMVYLQKENIIDESGMPKERFSAEFPKEGPSILRIQQVVRGDSAAYFCASSPNPRTASSGNTIYFGEGSWLTVV.

V usage is TRBV30 and J usage is TRBJ2-7; tentative D call: TRBD1 (6 bases). CDR1 and CDR2 (germline): GTSNPN, SVGIG (reference sequence). This CDR3 contains 15 residues. V was cut by 0 bases and J by 5 bases, with 17 bases left in between. The CDR3, as DNA: TGTGCCTGGAGTGTGCCTCTCGTCCAGGGGAACGAGCAGTACTTC. Protein: CAWSVPLVQGNEQYF.

This clone is a singleton in its sample. The V and J genes are TRBV10-2 and TRBJ2-2; 7 nucleotides agree with TRBD2. V trimming: 10 bases; J trimming: 0 bases; junction bases outside the gene matches: 5. Germline assignment: CDR1 WSHSY and CDR2 SAAADI. The CDR3 covers 14 residues. The CDR3 reads CAISSGTNTGELFF. The CDR3 DNA reads as TGCGCCATCTCGAGCGGGACGAACACCGGGGAGCTGTTTTTT.

Of note for this clone: One junction end does not reproduce the germline sequence, and a read error may be involved. The chain recombines TRBV20-1 with TRBJ1-4, with 7 bases identical to TRBD1. This CDR3 region has 11 residues. Germline values: CDR1 DFQATT, CDR2 SNEGSKA (reference sequence). The CDR3 is CSAAIDRVEIF. Here the CDR3 DNA reads TGCAGTGCTGCTATCGACAGGGTGGAGATTTTT.

This chain joins TRBV7-3 and TRBJ2-1; D perhaps matches TRBD1 (6 bases). This CDR3 spans 12 amino acids. Germline V gene lookup returns CDR1 SGHTA and CDR2 FQGTGA. V shed 5 bases and J shed 10 bases, with 12 bases lying between them. The CDR3 here is CASSQGRREQFF. As DNA, the CDR3 is TGTGCCAGCAGCCAGGGGCGGCGCGAGCAGTTCTTC.

V and J are TRBV15 and TRBJ1-1; D may be TRBD1 (5 bases). CDR1 LNHNV and CDR2 YYDKDF come from the germline V gene (reference sequence). The CDR3 spans 15 residues. Trimming removed 0 bases at V and 0 bases at J, with 8 bases between. The CDR3 spells CATSRDRGLNTEAFF. DNA for the CDR3: TGTGCCACCAGCAGAGATCGGGGGTTGAACACTGAAGCTTTCTTT.

The count of this clone is one. This chain links TRBV27 with TRBJ2-7; TRBD2 agrees at 9 bases. Losses at the gene ends were 3 bases for V and 6 bases for J; bases not matched to a gene: 9. CDR1 and CDR2 from the germline V gene are MNHEY and SMNVEV (reference sequence). CDR3 size: 15 residues. CDR3 sequence reads: CASSFMRGGFGEQYF. Here the CDR3 DNA reads TGTGCCAGCAGTTTCATGCGGGGGGGATTCGGCGAGCAGTACTTC.

The gene calls are TRBV7-3 and TRBJ1-2; TRBD1 matches at 7 bases. V gave up 1 base and J gave up 4 bases; unmatched junction bases: 0. CDR3 length: 13 amino acids. The germline V gene has CDR1 SGHTA and CDR2 FQGTGA. CDR3 sequence reads: CASSLNRGYGYTF. CDR3 coding DNA: TGTGCCAGCAGCTTAAACAGGGGCTATGGCTACACCTTC.

The chain recombines TRBV7-9 with TRBJ1-2; D possibly corresponds to TRBD1 (5 bases). This CDR3 is built from 13 residues. V shed 3 bases and J shed 6 bases, with 11 bases lying between them. Germline loops: CDR1 SEHNR, CDR2 FQNEAQ (reference sequence). CDR3 loop: CASSFRGYHGYTF. CDR3 coding DNA: TGTGCCAGCAGCTTCCGGGGGTACCATGGCTACACCTTC.

CDR3 loop: CASSSYTEAFF. The CDR3 DNA follows: TGTGCCAGCAGCTCATACACTGAAGCTTTCTTT. V is TRBV7-9 and J is TRBJ1-1; D is uncertain. This CDR3 is built from 11 residues. Trimming took 4 bases from V and 3 from J, leaving 3 bases between them. From germline, CDR1 is SEHNR and CDR2 FQNEAQ (reference sequence).

The V gene is TRBV2, the J gene TRBJ2-3; TRBD1 aligns across 8 bases. Germline V lookup: CDR1 SNHLY, CDR2 FYNNEI. The CDR3 is 15 amino acids. J was trimmed by 4 bases and V by 4 bases; bases with no gene match: 7. The DNA of the CDR3 is TGTGCCAGCAGTGTTCAGACAGGGGCCGCAGATACGCAGTATTTT. Its translation: CASSVQTGAADTQYF.

This rearrangement joins TRBV25-1 to TRBJ2-4, with D uncertain. The CDR3 covers 16 residues. From germline, CDR1 is MGHDK and CDR2 SYGVNS. Trimming took off 4 bases at V and 1 base at J, with 14 bases between the two ends. The CDR3 region is CASSADTLEAKNIQYF. The DNA for the CDR3 is TGTGCCAGCAGTGCCGACACCCTGGAGGCCAAAAACATTCAGTACTTC.

The gene calls are TRBV6-5 and TRBJ1-1, with D possibly being TRBD1 (5 bases). Germline lookup yields CDR1 MNHEY and CDR2 SVGAGI. CDR3 size: 14 residues. The ends were cut back, 5 bases at V and 1 base at J, with 11 bases in the middle. The CDR3 here is CASSPGTGNTEAFF. The CDR3 bases are TGTGCCAGCAGTCCCGGGACCGGGAACACTGAAGCTTTCTTT.

V usage is TRBV9 and J usage is TRBJ2-7; 7 bases agree with TRBD1. Trimming took 4 bases from V and 2 from J; bases not matched to a gene: 6. CDR3 size: 14 residues. The germline V gene encodes CDR1 SGDLS and CDR2 YYNGEE. CDR3 in amino acids: CASSPQGVPYEQYF. CDR3 DNA sequence: TGTGCCAGCAGCCCGCAGGGGGTCCCCTACGAGCAGTACTTC. Filled out from reference TRBV9 and TRBJ2-7, the complete variable domain reads DSGVTQTPKHLITATGQRVTLRCSPRSGDLSVYWYQQSLDQGLQFLIQYYNGEERAKGNILERFSAQQFPDLHSELNLSSLELGDSALYFCASSPQGVPYEQYFGPGTRLTVT.

This chain connects TRBV6-1 to TRBJ1-5; D uncertain. This CDR3 has 15 amino acids. Per the germline V gene, CDR1 is MNHNS and CDR2 is SASEGT. Trimming left V 1 base short and J 0 bases short, with 7 bases between. This CDR3 is CASSEDPISNQPQHF. CDR3 DNA sequence: TGTGCCAGCAGTGAAGACCCTATTAGCAATCAGCCCCAGCATTTT.

This chain links TRBV27 with TRBJ2-7, with D unclear. V was cut by 5 bases and J by 6 bases, with 17 bases left in between. The CDR3 runs 14 residues. Germline V CDR1 and CDR2: MNHEY, SMNVEV (reference sequence). CDR3 sequence: CASSSQGRNSEQYF. In nucleotides, the CDR3 is TGTGCCAGCAGTAGCCAAGGACGGAATTCCGAGCAGTACTTC.